The T cell receptor beta chain under discussion was sequenced for a study of a mutant IDH1 vaccine in newly diagnosed glioma. Only in-frame clones appear in the TCRdb table, and some are missing; sequencing was by immunoSEQ multiplex PCR. The sample lists roughly 61,000 clones, under 90% occurring once. For this clone: Antigen unknown.

This CDR3 has 13 residues. With 10 bases removed from V and 7 bases from J, the gap between germline ends came to 19 bases. Looked up from germline, CDR1 is MNHEY and CDR2 is SMNVEV (reference sequence). Time point here: week 11, during vaccination. Alongside topical imiquimod, each dose of vaccine comprised 300 ug of mutant IDH1 20-mer peptide. This TCR was recovered from a man aged 50 to 60 with glioma. Here the sequenced sample was PBMCs, taken from a glioma patient whose treatment included an IDH1 peptide vaccine. This chain connects TRBV27 to TRBJ1-1; weak D call: TRBD1 (6 bases). The CDR3: CATRETGGLEAFF. Written as DNA, the CDR3 is TGTGCCACCCGGGAGACAGGCGGACTTGAAGCTTTCTTT.